This record looks at one T cell receptor beta chain sequence and its context. Its antigen remains unknown. CDR3 length: 17 residues. After removal of 8 bases from V and 3 bases from J, the junction contained 15 bases not matched to a gene. CDR1 and CDR2 from the germline V gene are SNHLY and FYNNEI. This sample is drawn from a study of tumor-infiltrating lymphocytes in localized non-small cell lung cancer. Turning to the study itself: From each patient, both tumor and uninvolved lung, non-adjacent to tumor, were sampled. General study findings and limits: Tumor T-cell fraction from TCR sequencing was not associated with recurrence-free survival (p = 0.61). Different pieces of the same tissue were used for each assay.

Some clones are missing from TCRdb's copy, which holds only in-frame ones; the method was immunoSEQ multiplex PCR. The data hold approximately 17,000 clones, with around 80% observed a single time. The chain combines TRBV2 with TRBJ2-5; TRBD2 aligns across 10 bases. Sequencing was done on a sample of lung tumor tissue. This clonotype originated in a human donor with non-small cell lung cancer. The CDR3: CASVWVHLAGEKETQYF. The CDR3 nucleotides read TGTGCCAGCGTTTGGGTGCATCTAGCGGGAGAGAAAGAGACCCAGTACTTC.